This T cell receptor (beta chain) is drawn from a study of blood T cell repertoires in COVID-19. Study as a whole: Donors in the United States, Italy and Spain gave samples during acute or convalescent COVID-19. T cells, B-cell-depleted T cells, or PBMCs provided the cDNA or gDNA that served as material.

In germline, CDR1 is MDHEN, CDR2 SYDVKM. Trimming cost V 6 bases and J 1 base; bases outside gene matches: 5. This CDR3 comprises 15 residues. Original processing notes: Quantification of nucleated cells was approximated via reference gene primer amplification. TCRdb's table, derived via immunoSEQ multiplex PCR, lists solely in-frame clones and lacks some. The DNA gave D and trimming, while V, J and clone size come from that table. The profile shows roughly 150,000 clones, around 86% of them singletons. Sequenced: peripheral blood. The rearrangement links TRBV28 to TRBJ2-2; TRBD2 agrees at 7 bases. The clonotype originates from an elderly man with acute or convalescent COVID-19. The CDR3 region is CASSPGGENTGELFF. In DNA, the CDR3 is TGTGCCAGCAGCCCTGGGGGGGAGAACACCGGGGAGCTGTTTTTT.